This entry lists 15 T cell receptor beta chains sequenced from one sample in a study of OX40 agonist ivuxolimab in advanced cancers. Here immunoSEQ multiplex PCR was the method, and the copy in TCRdb shows in-frame clones only, minus some. The table includes 68,000 or so clones, approximately 90% detected once. The sample here was CD4+ or CD8+ T cells sorted from blood, taken in a trial of the OX40 agonist ivuxolimab. These receptors were obtained from an adult with an advanced solid tumor such as melanoma, head and neck, liver or kidney cancer.

The chain employs TRBV7-2 and TRBJ2-6; D call uncertain. Germline V gene sequence: CDR1 SGHTA, CDR2 FQGNSA. The CDR3 contains 13 residues. Trimming took off 8 bases at V and 0 bases at J, with 5 bases between the two ends. The CDR3 bases are TGTGCCAGCGAGATCTCTGGGGCCAACGTCCTGACTTTC. It codes for CASEISGANVLTF.

In DNA form, the CDR3 reads TGCGCCAGCAGCCTGGTCAGCGCGAGGTCTTACAATTCACCCCTCCACTTT. Its translation is CASSLVSARSYNSPLHF. The rearrangement links TRBV4-1 to TRBJ1-6; D unresolved. The CDR3 runs to 17 residues. Per germline, CDR1 MGHRA and CDR2 YSYEKL. Trimming shortened V by 4 bases and J by 7 bases, and 20 bases separated the two germline ends.

CDR3 DNA: TGTGCCAGCAGTGAAGACAGCAGCCCCCCATATGGCTACACCTTC. It codes for CASSEDSSPPYGYTF. The chain has TRBV6-1 and TRBJ1-2; no definite D call. The germline V gene encodes CDR1 MNHNS and CDR2 SASEGT. The CDR3 loop spans 15 amino acids. With 1 base removed from V and 5 bases from J, the gap between germline ends came to 14 bases.

This clone was picked up one time. The V and J genes are TRBV29-1 and TRBJ2-5; D not certain. The germline V and J ends were trimmed by 6 bases and 2 bases, with 10 bases remaining between them. This CDR3 comprises 12 residues. Germline-derived CDR1 and CDR2 are SQVTM and ANQGSEA. CDR3 DNA sequence: TGCAGCGTCTCGACGGTACAAGAGACCCAGTACTTC. This gives the protein CSVSTVQETQYF.

The rearrangement links TRBV6-5 to TRBJ1-5; 7 bases are a match to TRBD1. The germline V gene encodes CDR1 MNHEY and CDR2 SVGAGI. With V trimmed by 6 bases and J by 4 bases, 3 bases remained unmatched. CDR3 length equals 13 residues. This CDR3 reads CASSKQGNQPQHF. CDR3 in DNA: TGTGCCAGCAGCAAACAGGGGAATCAGCCCCAGCATTTT.

CDR3 residues: CASSGQGRHEQFF. The CDR3 nucleotides are TGTGCCAGCAGTGGGCAGGGGAGGCATGAGCAGTTCTTC. J is TRBJ2-1 and V is TRBV6-6, with D possibly called TRBD1 or TRBD2 (6 bases each). V was cut by 5 bases and J by 8 bases, with 13 bases left in between. CDR3 length: 13 amino acids. CDR1 is MNHNY, CDR2 SVGAGI, per germline (reference sequence).

The chain recombines TRBV10-3 with TRBJ1-5; tentative D call: TRBD1 (6 bases). The germline V gene encodes CDR1 ENHRY and CDR2 SYGVKD. This CDR3 has 15 amino acids. Trimming cost V 3 bases and J 5 bases, with 14 bases left between them. CDR3 sequence reads: CAISDPRAGDQPQHF. DNA for the CDR3: TGTGCCATCAGTGATCCGCGGGCAGGGGATCAGCCCCAGCATTTT.

The J gene is TRBJ2-2, the V gene TRBV7-3; D might be TRBD1 (5 bases). This CDR3 contains 17 residues. The V gene's germline CDR1 is SGHTA and CDR2 FQGTGA. Trimming took off 3 bases at V and 0 bases at J, with 14 bases between the two ends. CDR3 amino acids: CASSFNPGHPNTGELFF. CDR3 coding DNA: TGTGCCAGCAGCTTTAATCCCGGACATCCGAACACCGGGGAGCTGTTTTTT. Combining the CDR3 with reference TRBV7-3 and TRBJ2-2 gives the whole variable domain GAGVSQTPSNKVTEKGKYVELRCDPISGHTALYWYRQSLGQGPEFLIYFQGTGAADDSGLPNDRFFAVRPEGSVSTLKIQRTERGDSAVYLCASSFNPGHPNTGELFFGEGSRLTVL.

This chain links TRBV2 with TRBJ1-2, with D uncertain. CDR1 SNHLY and CDR2 FYNNEI come from the germline V gene. This CDR3 contains 13 residues. Trimming stripped 8 bases from V and 0 bases from J, with 10 bases between. For the CDR3, the DNA is TGTGCCAGCTCCCCCTCGACTAACTATGGCTACACCTTC. It codes for CASSPSTNYGYTF.

The V call is TRBV27, the J call TRBJ1-5; perhaps TRBD1 as D (5 bases). Germline V gene data show CDR1 as MNHEY and CDR2 as SMNVEV (reference sequence). Trimming took 10 bases from V and 1 from J, leaving 11 bases between them. There are 13 residues in the CDR3. Written as DNA, the CDR3 is TGTGCCACGGGGGGGGAGAGCAATCAGCCCCAGCATTTT. This translates into CATGGESNQPQHF.

The V gene is TRBV19, the J gene TRBJ2-3; D gene uncertain. The germline V gene has CDR1 LNHDA and CDR2 SQIVND (reference sequence). The CDR3 length is 15 residues. V lost 4 bases, J lost 2 bases, and 13 bases lay in between. CDR3: CASSNTADFTDTQYF. DNA of the CDR3: TGTGCCAGTAGTAACACAGCCGATTTCACAGATACGCAGTATTTT.

This chain uses TRBV9 with TRBJ1-4; D gene ambiguous. The CDR3 totals 16 residues. Trimming took off 8 bases at V and 0 bases at J, with 17 bases between the two ends. Germline V gene lookup returns CDR1 SGDLS and CDR2 YYNGEE. CDR3 sequence reads: CASSVSSGATNEKLFF. CDR3 coding DNA: TGTGCCAGTTCTGTTTCTTCGGGAGCAACTAATGAAAAACTGTTTTTT.

This sequence joins TRBV7-6 and TRBJ1-5; TRBD1 agrees at 7 bases. V was clipped by 1 base and J by 4 bases; unmatched bases: 13. Per germline, CDR1 SGHVS and CDR2 FNYEAQ. The CDR3 runs 18 residues. CDR3 coding DNA: TGTGCCAGCAGCTTAGTTCCCCCCCACGGGACAGCGAATCAGCCCCAGCATTTT. It specifies CASSLVPPHGTANQPQHF.

A single count supports this clone. The rearrangement links TRBV5-4 to TRBJ2-2; D remains ambiguous. The V and J ends lost 0 bases and 0 bases respectively, with 9 bases between them. The CDR3 loop spans 16 amino acids. Germline CDR1 and CDR2: SGHNT and YYREEE (reference sequence). The CDR3: CASSLALGTNTGELFF. The CDR3 region has the DNA TGTGCCAGCAGCTTGGCTCTGGGGACGAACACCGGGGAGCTGTTTTTT.

DNA of the CDR3: TGTGCCAGCAGCTTAAGAGACGAGGGTGTTGCCGTGGCCAAAAACATTCAGTACTTC. This sequence encodes CASSLRDEGVAVAKNIQYF. This chain joins TRBV11-2 and TRBJ2-4; D may be TRBD2 (5 bases). In germline, CDR1 is SGHAT, CDR2 FQNNGV. V gave up 2 bases and J gave up 1 base, with 21 bases separating them. The CDR3 extends over 19 amino acids.